This TCR beta chain comes out of a study of T cell changes during pregnancy in multiple sclerosis. CDR3 length: 16 amino acids. With V trimmed by 0 bases and J by 4 bases, 8 bases remained unmatched. CDR1 is LGHNA, CDR2 YNFKEQ, per germline. The repertoire was sequenced with immunoSEQ multiplex PCR; TCRdb's copy has only in-frame clones and lacks some. The sample records 85,000 to 130,000 clones, about 90% being singletons. The source is a female donor with multiple sclerosis, enrolled in a pregnancy study. The chain has TRBV4-2 and TRBJ2-7; 8 bases agree with TRBD2. The sample was peripheral blood, taken before pregnancy. CDR3 sequence: CASSQDPRGGNYEQYF. CDR3 nucleotides: TGTGCCAGCAGCCAAGACCCCCGGGGGGGTAATTACGAGCAGTACTTC.